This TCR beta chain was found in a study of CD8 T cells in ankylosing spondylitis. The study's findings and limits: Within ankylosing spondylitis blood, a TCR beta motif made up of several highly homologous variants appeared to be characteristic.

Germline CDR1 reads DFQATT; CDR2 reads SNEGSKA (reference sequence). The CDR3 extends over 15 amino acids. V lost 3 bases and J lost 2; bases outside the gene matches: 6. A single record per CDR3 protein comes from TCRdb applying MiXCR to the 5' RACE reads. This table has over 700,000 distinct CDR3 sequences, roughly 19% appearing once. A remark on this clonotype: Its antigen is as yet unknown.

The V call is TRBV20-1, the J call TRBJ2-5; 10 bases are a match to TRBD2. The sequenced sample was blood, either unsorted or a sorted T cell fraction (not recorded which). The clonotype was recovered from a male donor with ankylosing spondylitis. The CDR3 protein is CSASLAGGFQETQYF. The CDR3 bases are TGCAGTGCTAGCTTAGCGGGGGGCTTTCAAGAGACCCAGTACTTC.